The 12 T cell receptor beta chains in this list originate from one sample, sequenced in a study of blood T cell repertoires in COVID-19. Only in-frame clones appear in the TCRdb table, and some are missing; sequencing was by immunoSEQ multiplex PCR. This sample has approximately 130,000 clones, with approximately 80% found just once. Material: peripheral blood. The receptors shown here come from a human donor in a cohort sampled during active COVID-19.

The CDR3 is CASSLRDSSSYEQYF. The CDR3 DNA reads TGTGCCAGCAGTTTACGGGACAGTAGCTCCTACGAGCAGTACTTC. The gene calls are TRBV6-5 and TRBJ2-7; TRBD1 matches 7 bases. V shed 4 bases and J 0 bases; nucleotides not matched to a gene: 6. The CDR3 runs 15 residues. Germline V gene lookup returns CDR1 MNHEY and CDR2 SVGAGI.

The table lists this clone with a few counts. The gene calls are TRBV30 and TRBJ2-1; 10 positions match TRBD2. The CDR3 covers 13 residues. Per the germline V gene, CDR1 is GTSNPN and CDR2 is SVGIG (reference sequence). The V and J ends lost 4 bases and 10 bases, in that order; junction bases with no gene match: 7. CDR3 sequence: CAWTAGGPNEQFF. The CDR3 DNA reads as TGTGCCTGGACAGCGGGAGGGCCGAACGAGCAGTTCTTC.

This clone appeared a single time. This sequence joins TRBV6-2 or TRBV6-3 and TRBJ2-7; 8 bases line up with TRBD1. The CDR3 runs to 14 residues. Trimming at V came to 5 bases and at J to 7 bases, leaving 10 bases not matched to a gene. The V gene's germline CDR1 is MNHEY and CDR2 SVGEGT. This chain's CDR3 is CASSNPGGAEEQYF. In nucleotides, the CDR3 is TGTGCCAGCAGTAACCCAGGGGGCGCGGAAGAGCAGTACTTC.

This clone was counted a single time. The chain has TRBV28 and TRBJ2-7; no firm D call. CDR3 length: 12 residues. Trimming left V 11 bases short and J 2 bases short, with 13 bases between. From germline, CDR1 is MDHEN and CDR2 SYDVKM. This CDR3 reads CAAGSEAYEQYF. The DNA for the CDR3 is TGTGCCGCCGGGTCAGAAGCCTACGAGCAGTACTTC.

V and J are TRBV5-1 and TRBJ2-7; D unresolved. The CDR3 is made up of 13 amino acids. The germline V and J ends were trimmed by 6 bases and 0 bases, with 10 bases remaining between them. CDR1 and CDR2 from the germline V gene are SGHRS and YFSETQ. The CDR3 DNA reads as TGCGCCAGCAAACGGTTAGACTCCTACGAGCAGTACTTC. It is translated as CASKRLDSYEQYF.

This clone was recorded only once. This chain links TRBV9 with TRBJ1-4; possible D gene TRBD1, 6 bases. Germline loops: CDR1 SGDLS, CDR2 YYNGEE. The CDR3 length is 16 residues. V lost 3 bases to trimming and J lost 4 bases, with 16 bases between them. The CDR3: CASSAPQQGINEKLFF. In DNA form, the CDR3 reads TGTGCCAGCAGCGCTCCTCAACAGGGAATTAATGAAAAACTGTTTTTT.

This chain connects TRBV5-6 to TRBJ2-7; 7 bases fit TRBD2. CDR1 and CDR2 from the germline V gene are SGHDT and YYEEEE. The CDR3 is made up of 12 amino acids. The trim removed 4 bases at V and 3 bases at J, leaving 1 base unmatched. The CDR3, as DNA: TGTGCCAGCAGCCGGACTAGCTACGAGCAGTACTTC. Its translation: CASSRTSYEQYF.

The chain is built from TRBV20-1 and TRBJ2-5; possible D gene TRBD2, 5 bases. The CDR3 is made up of 12 amino acids. Germline CDR1 reads DFQATT; CDR2 reads SNEGSKA (reference sequence). Trimming removed 3 bases at V and 7 bases at J, with 12 bases between. CDR3 in amino acids: CSASELEGTQYF. In nucleotides, the CDR3 is TGCAGTGCTAGTGAGCTAGAGGGGACCCAGTACTTC.

The V and J genes are TRBV6-5 and TRBJ2-1, with TRBD2 identical over 7 bases. Per the germline V gene, CDR1 is MNHEY and CDR2 is SVGAGI. The CDR3 sequence is 13 residues long. J lost 6 bases, V lost 6 bases, and 5 bases had no gene match. Here the CDR3 reads CASRKSGINEQFF. The CDR3 bases are TGTGCCAGCAGGAAGAGCGGGATCAATGAGCAGTTCTTC.

This clone was picked up one time. The V call is TRBV30, the J call TRBJ2-7, with TRBD1 as a possible D gene (6 bases). The CDR3 is 13 amino acids. Trimming left V 2 bases short and J 2 bases short, with 10 bases between. Germline assignment: CDR1 GTSNPN and CDR2 SVGIG (reference sequence). The DNA for the CDR3 is TGTGCCTGGAGTTTACAGGGACCCTACGAGCAGTACTTC. Translation gives CAWSLQGPYEQYF.

This chain links TRBV4-1 with TRBJ2-7, with D perhaps matching TRBD2 (5 bases). Germline V gives CDR1 MGHRA, CDR2 YSYEKL. Deletions cut 1 base from V and 4 bases from J, with 11 bases between. The CDR3 runs 14 residues. CDR3 bases: TGCGCCAGCAGCCAAGGCGAGAGCGGATACGAGCAGTACTTC. The encoded protein is CASSQGESGYEQYF.

This chain connects TRBV10-2 to TRBJ2-7; TRBD1 agrees at 7 bases. Germline CDR1 and CDR2: WSHSY and SAAADI. CDR3 size: 14 residues. The V segment lost 6 bases and the J segment 3 bases; nucleotides outside the gene matches: 8. The CDR3 DNA follows: TGCGCCAGCAGACACAGGGGAAGGATCTACGAGCAGTACTTC. Translated, it gives CASRHRGRIYEQYF.